This TCR beta chain was identified in a study of T cells in Graves' hyperthyroidism and ophthalmopathy (dated by TCRdb to about 2019). Turning to the overall study: Peripheral blood was collected at initial diagnosis, before any treatment. To identify distinguishing TCR V-J signatures, a discovery cohort of around 98 patients was used, comprising 40 to 45 with Graves' ophthalmopathy and approximately 58 with stable Graves' hyperthyroidism. An independent validation cohort of under 20 hyperthyroidism patients and 15 or so patients who later progressed to ophthalmopathy tested prospective prediction of ophthalmopathy. The 100 or so discovery patients were randomly split 7:3 into training and test sets. The study also compared thyroid tissue and blood T-cell repertoires from about six Graves' hyperthyroidism patients. After blood sampling, hyperthyroidism patients were treated with methimazole at a starting dose of 30 mg daily, and ophthalmopathy patients were treated with high-dose intravenous methylprednisolone. TCR Vbeta CDR3 sequencing of 135 peripheral blood samples (approximately 44 ophthalmopathy, about 75 hyperthyroidism and around 17 progressor patients) is reported in the paper.

The TCR beta CDR3 regions were amplified from RNA transcripts. The TCR CDR3 was subjected to a first round of RT-PCR using the HTBI primer set and the Qiagen OneStep RT-PCR kit. Libraries were constructed in a second round of multiplex PCR, after which size selection and purification were carried out. The libraries were sequenced on an Illumina HiSeq2000 using paired-end 100 bp reads. Per the authors' processing: SOAPnuke was used to process the raw data, throwing out any read that contained adapters or uncalled bases, had a mean Phred below 15, or lacked an exact constant-primer or identifier match. COPE v1.2.5 was used to merge the high-quality paired reads, and each unique nucleotide sequence was defined as a clonotype. Clonotypes were aligned to IMGT TRBV, TRBD and TRBJ reference segments using MiTCR v1.1. The analysis was restricted to V-J combinations with a frequency above 0.0001, which together covered 98% to 99.2% of the repertoires. A TCS score was defined as the ratio between F50 (clonal expansion) and ExV (chaos), using BLOSUM62-based TCRdist between CDR3 peptides within each V-J. Welch's t-statistics and random forest reduced fewer than 600 V-J features to about 12, which were used in a naive Bayes classifier (R e1071). TCRdb took the public reads, trimmed them with fastp at Q25, ran MiXCR for clone calling and kept in-frame beta chains. Every CDR3 protein is listed once, alongside the most common genes and DNA of its rows. V and J calls and clone size were set by TCRdb, not the authors. The sample table holds 350,000 or so distinct CDR3 sequences, of which 18% were seen once. The ten largest make up 15% to 18% of the sample.

Details on this clonotype: There is no known antigen for this receptor. Base quality data are lacking; no much larger clone is found one base away.

Ophthalmopathy patients had moderately to severely active disease, Clinical Activity Score of at least 3, NOSPECS grade of at least 4, and duration under 3 months. Exclusion was applied to patients with uncontrolled infections, other autoimmune diseases, pregnancy or lactation. Diagnoses were based on clinical symptoms, serum thyroxine and TRAb, thyroid ultrasound and orbital computed tomography. PBMCs were isolated from about 10 ml of fresh peripheral blood by Ficoll-Paque density gradient centrifugation. Trizol reagent was used to extract total RNA, and RNA quality was then checked on an Agilent 2100 Bioanalyzer. CDR1 and CDR2 are drawn from the germline V gene: SGHVS, FNYEAQ. V is reduced by 1 base and J by 1 base, leaving a spacing of 10 bases between them. Reading from cysteine to phenylalanine, the CDR3 counts 15 amino acids. The retained sequence is limited to the CDR3, 45 bases, with the frame set at the first base.

Overall results and qualifications from the work: In validation, progression to ophthalmopathy was predicted by the model with 70% to 71% sensitivity and 72% to 85% specificity, a median of around 5.9 months before onset. Most expanded thyroid clonotypes (frequency above 0.001) were also detected in blood, a finding suggesting that blood repertoires may reflect thyroid immune responses. Sample size was not statistically predetermined, and investigators were not blinded to group allocation. A model built on a 13 V-J signature distinguished ophthalmopathy from stable hyperthyroidism, reaching approximately 89% sensitivity and about 81% specificity in cross-validation and 80%/75% in testing.

The receptor chain draws on TRBV7-6 and TRBJ2-5, with the D gene uncertain. Sequenced material: blood. The TCR originated in a woman in her forties with Graves' ophthalmopathy. The CDR3 region: CASSLVGPLQETQYF. The DNA sequence follows: TGTGCCAGCAGCTTAGTTGGCCCGCTCCAAGAGACCCAGTACTTC.